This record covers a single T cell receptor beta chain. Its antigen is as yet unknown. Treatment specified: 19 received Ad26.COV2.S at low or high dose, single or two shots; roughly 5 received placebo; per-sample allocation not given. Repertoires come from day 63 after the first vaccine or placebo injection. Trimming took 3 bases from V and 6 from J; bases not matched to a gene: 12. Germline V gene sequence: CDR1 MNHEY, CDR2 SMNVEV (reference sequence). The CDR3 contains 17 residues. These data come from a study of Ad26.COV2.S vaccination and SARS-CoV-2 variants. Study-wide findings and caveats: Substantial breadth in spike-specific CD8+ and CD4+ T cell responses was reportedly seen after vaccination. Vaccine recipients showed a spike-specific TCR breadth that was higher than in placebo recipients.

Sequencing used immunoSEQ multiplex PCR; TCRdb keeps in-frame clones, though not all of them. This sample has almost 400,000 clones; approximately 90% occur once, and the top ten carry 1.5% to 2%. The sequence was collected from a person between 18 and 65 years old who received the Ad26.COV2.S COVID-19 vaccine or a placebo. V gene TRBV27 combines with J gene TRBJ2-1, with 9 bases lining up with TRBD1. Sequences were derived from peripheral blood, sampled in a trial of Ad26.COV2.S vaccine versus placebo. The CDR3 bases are TGTGCCAGCAGTTTTACAACCGGGACAGGGAGGACCAATGAGCAGTTCTTC. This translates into CASSFTTGTGRTNEQFF.